This is a list of T cell receptor beta chains from one sample in a study of T cells after yellow fever vaccination. MiXCR, applied by TCRdb to the 5' RACE reads, yields one record per CDR3 protein. The data show some 670,000 distinct CDR3 sequences, around an eighth seen once. The source material was PBMCs, sampled on the day of the yellow fever booster vaccination. All receptors come from a man younger than 40 who received the YFV17D yellow fever vaccine. CDR3s include the opening cysteine and the closing phenylalanine or tryptophan. The order of the fields is D gene, J gene, V gene, clone size, CDR3 protein, CDR3 DNA. D genes are given only for firm matches. Part of the rows lack a size; the others show once, few, many or a class for expanded clones.

TRBD2,TRBJ2-3,TRBV20-1,few,CSAKGLAGADTQYF,TGCAGTGCGAAGGGACTAGCGGGAGCAGATACGCAGTATTTT
.,TRBJ2-1,TRBV30,few,CAWRPQSSYNEQFF,TGTGCCTGGAGGCCCCAAAGCTCCTACAATGAGCAGTTCTTC
TRBD2,TRBJ2-1,TRBV29-1,few,CSVEGLAGGLGLLGYNEQFF,TGCAGCGTTGAAGGACTAGCGGGAGGTTTGGGGTTATTAGGCTACAATGAGCAGTTCTTC
.,TRBJ1-5,TRBV28,.,CASSLPRGSGLGNQPQHF,TGTGCCAGCAGTTTACCCAGGGGAAGTGGACTGGGCAATCAGCCCCAGCATTTT
.,TRBJ1-2,TRBV6-1,.,CASSLRENYGYTF,TGTGCCAGCAGTCTCAGGGAAAACTATGGCTACACCTTC
.,TRBJ1-5,TRBV6-1,.,CASSDGEWGAEPQHF,TGTGCCAGCAGTGACGGGGAGTGGGGGGCTGAGCCCCAGCATTTT
.,TRBJ2-1,TRBV6-5,many,CASIKMVGLANSYNEQFF,TGTGCCAGCATTAAAATGGTAGGGCTAGCCAACTCCTACAATGAGCAGTTCTTC
.,TRBJ2-5,TRBV11-2,.,CASSLLRSRGGETQYF,TGTGCCAGCAGCCTCCTCAGGTCACGAGGGGGAGAGACCCAGTACTTC
TRBD2,TRBJ2-5,TRBV6-1,.,CASSRSGLSSQETQYF,TGTGCCAGCAGCAGATCGGGACTATCATCTCAAGAGACCCAGTACTTC
TRBD2,TRBJ2-6,TRBV7-2,.,CASGGVGGANVLTF,TGTGCCTCGGGGGGGGTAGGTGGGGCCAACGTCCTGACTTTC
TRBD2,TRBJ2-5,TRBV6-6,.,CASTGGGYETQYF,TGTGCCAGCACTGGGGGGGGGTACGAGACCCAGTACTTC
.,TRBJ1-1,TRBV5-5,few,CASSRPLQGEAFF,TGTGCCAGCAGCCGGCCCCTTCAAGGAGAAGCTTTCTTT
TRBD1,TRBJ1-5,TRBV19,.,CASSLPVAGGYQPQHF,TGTGCCAGTTCCCTGCCAGTGGCAGGGGGTTATCAGCCCCAGCATTTT
.,TRBJ1-1,TRBV11-2,many,CASSLSLGTEAFF,TGTGCCAGCAGCTTATCTCTGGGCACTGAAGCTTTCTTT
.,TRBJ2-7,TRBV18,.,CASSPNTLYEQYF,TGTGCCAGCTCACCAAACACCCTCTACGAGCAGTACTTC
.,TRBJ2-7,TRBV7-2,many,CASSLRRGVNEQYF,TGTGCCAGCAGCTTGAGGAGAGGGGTCAACGAGCAGTACTTC
.,TRBJ2-1,TRBV5-4,.,CASSSKSAYNEQFF,TGTGCCAGCAGCTCCAAATCAGCTTACAATGAGCAGTTCTTC
.,TRBJ2-1,TRBV4-2,few,CASSHLNREDEQFF,TGTGCCAGCAGCCACCTTAACAGGGAAGATGAGCAGTTCTTC
TRBD2,TRBJ2-1,TRBV6-1,few,CASRSGLALPNEQFF,TGTGCCAGCAGATCGGGACTAGCCTTACCCAATGAGCAGTTCTTC
.,TRBJ2-1,TRBV3-1,few,CASSRGGPYNEQFF,TGTGCCAGCAGCCGTGGGGGGCCCTACAATGAGCAGTTCTTC
.,TRBJ1-2,TRBV5-1,few,CASSLAQTSGGYTF,TGCGCCAGCAGCTTAGCCCAAACCTCGGGTGGCTACACCTTC
.,TRBJ2-7,TRBV6-1,few,CASSAQVGPYEQYF,TGTGCCAGCAGCGCTCAGGTTGGTCCATACGAGCAGTACTTC
.,TRBJ1-6,TRBV3-1,.,CASSHGQKYNSPLHF,TGTGCCAGCAGCCACGGACAGAAATATAATTCACCCCTCCACTTT
.,TRBJ2-3,TRBV7-2,few,CASSLTAGTQYF,TGTGCCAGCAGCTTAACCGCGGGCACGCAGTATTTT
.,TRBJ2-2,TRBV24-1,few,CATSDGSYTGELFF,TGTGCCACCAGTGATGGAAGCTACACCGGGGAGCTGTTTTTT
TRBD2,TRBJ2-3,TRBV15,few,CATSRGTSGSPEDTQYF,TGTGCCACCAGCAGAGGGACTAGCGGGAGCCCCGAGGATACGCAGTATTTT
TRBD2,TRBJ2-1,TRBV6-2/TRBV6-3,few,CASNQLAGGPGEQFF,TGTGCCAGCAACCAACTAGCGGGAGGGCCAGGTGAGCAGTTCTTC
TRBD1,TRBJ2-7,TRBV5-1,many,CASSLRPGQGSEQYF,TGCGCCAGCAGCTTGAGGCCGGGACAGGGTTCCGAGCAGTACTTC
.,TRBJ2-3,TRBV20-1,few,CSAAYWSADTQYF,TGCAGTGCCGCTTATTGGAGCGCAGATACGCAGTATTTT
.,TRBJ2-3,TRBV25-1,.,CASSEDLSTDTQYF,TGTGCCAGCAGTGAGGACTTGTCCACAGATACGCAGTATTTT
.,TRBJ2-3,TRBV7-2,.,CASSAKDMQYF,TGTGCCAGCAGCGCGAAGGATATGCAGTATTTT
.,TRBJ2-3,TRBV28,few,CASSWGREDTQYF,TGTGCCAGCAGCTGGGGCCGGGAAGATACGCAGTATTTT
.,TRBJ1-1,TRBV28,.,CASSFGPREAFF,TGTGCCAGCAGTTTTGGCCCCCGTGAAGCTTTCTTT
TRBD1,TRBJ2-1,TRBV13,.,CASSLGGQGNNEQFF,TGTGCCAGCAGCCTTGGGGGACAGGGCAATAATGAGCAGTTCTTC
.,TRBJ2-3,TRBV20-1,.,CSARLRGEGYTQYF,TGCAGTGCTAGATTACGGGGAGAGGGGTATACGCAGTATTTT
TRBD2,TRBJ2-1,TRBV19,.,CASSTYSSGSDNEQFF,TGTGCCAGTAGTACTTACTCTAGCGGGAGTGATAATGAGCAGTTCTTC
.,TRBJ1-1,TRBV4-3,.,CASSQDRAYTEAFF,TGCGCCAGCAGCCAAGATCGGGCCTACACTGAAGCTTTCTTT
TRBD2,TRBJ2-1,TRBV10-2,.,CASGGTSGRGNEQFF,TGCGCCAGCGGGGGGACTAGCGGGAGGGGCAATGAGCAGTTCTTC
.,TRBJ2-7,TRBV20-1,few,CSATPDSLYEQYF,TGCAGTGCTACACCGGACAGCCTTTACGAGCAGTACTTC
.,TRBJ2-5,TRBV5-1,many,CASSLDTGPQETQYF,TGCGCCAGCAGCTTAGACACAGGGCCCCAAGAGACCCAGTACTTC
.,TRBJ1-5,TRBV7-9,few,CASSLGAHQPQHF,TGTGCCAGCAGCTTAGGGGCCCATCAGCCCCAGCATTTT